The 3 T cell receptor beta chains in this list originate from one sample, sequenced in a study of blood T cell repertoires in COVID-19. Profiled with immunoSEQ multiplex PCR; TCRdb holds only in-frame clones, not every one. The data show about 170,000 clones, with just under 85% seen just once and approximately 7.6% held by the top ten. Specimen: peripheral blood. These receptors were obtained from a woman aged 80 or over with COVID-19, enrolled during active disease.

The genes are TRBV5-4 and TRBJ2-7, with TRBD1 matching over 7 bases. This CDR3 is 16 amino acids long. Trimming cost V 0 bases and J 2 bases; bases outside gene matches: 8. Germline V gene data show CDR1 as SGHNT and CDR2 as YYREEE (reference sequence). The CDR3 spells CASSLGSGQAAYEQYF. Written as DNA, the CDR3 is TGTGCCAGCAGCTTGGGAAGCGGACAGGCTGCCTACGAGCAGTACTTC. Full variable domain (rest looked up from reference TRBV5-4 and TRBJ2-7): ETGVTQSPTHLIKTRGQQVTLRCSSQSGHNTVSWYQQALGQGPQFIFQYYREEENGRGNFPPRFSGLQFPNYSSELNVNALELDDSALYLCASSLGSGQAAYEQYFGPGTRLTVT.

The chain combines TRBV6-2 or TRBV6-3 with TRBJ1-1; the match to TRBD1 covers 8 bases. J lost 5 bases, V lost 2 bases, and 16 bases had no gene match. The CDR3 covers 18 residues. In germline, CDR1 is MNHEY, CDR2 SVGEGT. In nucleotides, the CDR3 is TGTGCCAGCAGTTACGACCCCTGGACAGGGAATAGCGGGACTGAAGCTTTCTTT. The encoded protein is CASSYDPWTGNSGTEAFF.

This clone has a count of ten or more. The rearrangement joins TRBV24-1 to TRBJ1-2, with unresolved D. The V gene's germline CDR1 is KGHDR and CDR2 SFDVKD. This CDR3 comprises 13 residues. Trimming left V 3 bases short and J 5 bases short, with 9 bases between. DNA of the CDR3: TGTGCCACCAGTGATCCGGACTCTTATGGCTACACCTTC. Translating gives CATSDPDSYGYTF.